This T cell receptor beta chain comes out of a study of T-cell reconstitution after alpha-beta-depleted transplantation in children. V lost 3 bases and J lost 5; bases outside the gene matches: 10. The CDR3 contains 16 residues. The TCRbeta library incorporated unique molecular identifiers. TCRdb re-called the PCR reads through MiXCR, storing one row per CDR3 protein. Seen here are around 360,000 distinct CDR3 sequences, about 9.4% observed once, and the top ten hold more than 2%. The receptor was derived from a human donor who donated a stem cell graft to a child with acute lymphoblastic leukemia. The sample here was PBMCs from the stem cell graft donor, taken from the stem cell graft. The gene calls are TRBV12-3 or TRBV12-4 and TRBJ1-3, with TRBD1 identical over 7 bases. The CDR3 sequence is CASSFGQARYRNTIYF. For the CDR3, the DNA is TGTGCCAGCAGTTTCGGACAGGCAAGATACCGAAACACCATATATTTT.